These 20 T cell receptor beta chains share one sample of origin, sequenced in a study of T cell changes during pregnancy in multiple sclerosis. Generated by immunoSEQ multiplex PCR, the TCRdb table keeps only in-frame clones and is missing some. The sample yields around 33,000 clones, around 90% seen once. Material: CD8+ T cells from peripheral blood mononuclear cells, obtained before pregnancy. All receptors derive from a female donor with multiple sclerosis, enrolled in a pregnancy study.

The gene calls are TRBV9 and TRBJ2-5; possible D gene TRBD2, 6 bases. The CDR3 is 13 amino acids. V was pared by 2 bases and J by 5 bases, with 10 bases between. CDR1 is SGDLS, CDR2 YYNGEE, per germline. This CDR3 reads CASSVRGRETQYF. In DNA, the CDR3 is TGTGCCAGCAGCGTGCGGGGCAGGGAGACCCAGTACTTC.

The J gene is TRBJ2-1, the V gene TRBV4-3; 12 bases are a match to TRBD2. The CDR3 contains 16 residues. With V trimmed by 5 bases and J by 5 bases, 7 bases remained unmatched. Per the germline V gene, CDR1 is LGHNA and CDR2 is YSLEER. This CDR3 is CASSLLAGGANNEQFF. CDR3 in DNA: TGCGCCAGCAGCTTACTAGCGGGGGGCGCTAACAATGAGCAGTTCTTC.

V is TRBV19 and J is TRBJ2-7; 7 bases are shared with TRBD1. Germline loops: CDR1 LNHDA, CDR2 SQIVND (reference sequence). The CDR3 has 15 residues. Trimming removed 5 bases from V and 3 bases from J; junction bases left unmatched: 10. For the CDR3, the DNA is TGTGCCAGTAGTCCATTCACAGGGGTTCACTACGAGCAGTACTTC. Translated: CASSPFTGVHYEQYF.

CDR3 sequence: CASSETGGGTDTQYF. For the CDR3, the DNA is TGTGCCAGCAGTGAGACCGGCGGAGGCACAGATACGCAGTATTTT. The chain links TRBV6-4 to TRBJ2-3; no definite D call. The CDR3 is made up of 15 amino acids. The germline gives CDR1 MRHNA, CDR2 SNTAGT. The V gene lost 3 bases and the J gene lost 1 base, with 11 bases spanning the gap.

In its sample, this clone was seen a few times. The chain has TRBV28 and TRBJ1-2; D uncertain. This CDR3 region has 14 residues. Germline values: CDR1 MDHEN, CDR2 SYDVKM. Trimming took 6 bases from V and 4 from J, leaving 15 bases between them. The CDR3: CASRVTDNSYGYTF. The CDR3 DNA sequence: TGTGCCAGCAGGGTCACCGACAATTCCTATGGCTACACCTTC.

The V call is TRBV9, the J call TRBJ1-1, with D tentatively TRBD1 (6 bases). CDR1 is SGDLS, CDR2 YYNGEE, per germline. CDR3 size: 14 residues. V was shortened by 4 bases and J by 6 bases, with 16 bases between the two germline ends. CDR3 region: CASSPTQGSPEAFF. CDR3 in DNA: TGTGCCAGCAGCCCTACGCAGGGGAGTCCTGAAGCTTTCTTT.

This clone was recorded once. This rearrangement joins TRBV11-2 to TRBJ1-6, with TRBD1 as a possible D gene (6 bases). The ends were cut back, 1 base at V and 2 bases at J, with 15 bases in the middle. CDR1 is SGHAT and CDR2 is FQNNGV in the germline V gene. The CDR3 length is 18 residues. The CDR3 region has the DNA TGTGCCAGCAGCTTAGCTGTCGGCAGGGGAGCCTATAATTCACCCCTCCACTTT. Translated, it gives CASSLAVGRGAYNSPLHF. The full variable domain, with the rest looked up from reference TRBV11-2 and TRBJ1-6, is EAGVAQSPRYKIIEKRQSVAFWCNPISGHATLYWYQQILGQGPKLLIQFQNNGVVDDSQLPKDRFSAERLKGVDSTLKIQPAKLEDSAVYLCASSLAVGRGAYNSPLHFGNGTRLTVT.

The genes are TRBV30 and TRBJ1-5; D perhaps matches TRBD1 (6 bases). Between the trimmed V and J ends, which lost 5 bases and 4 bases, there was a span of 12 bases. The V gene's germline CDR1 is GTSNPN and CDR2 SVGIG (reference sequence). This CDR3 comprises 13 residues. Written as DNA, the CDR3 is TGTGCCTGGGCAGGGGTCGGGAATCAGCCCCAGCATTTT. Encoded protein: CAWAGVGNQPQHF.

V is TRBV14 and J is TRBJ2-3; D might be TRBD1 (6 bases). There are 15 residues in the CDR3. Germline lookup yields CDR1 SGHDN and CDR2 FVKESK. Trimming removed 3 bases from V and 6 bases from J, with 16 bases in between. The DNA for the CDR3 is TGTGCCAGCAGCCAGATCGACAGGTTGGGGGATACGCAGTATTTT. Protein product: CASSQIDRLGDTQYF.

Here the CDR3 DNA reads TGTGCCAGCAGGACTAGCGGGGGGGCCGGCTCGACAGATACGCAGTATTTT. Its protein product is CASRTSGGAGSTDTQYF. The V gene is TRBV21-1, the J gene TRBJ2-3; TRBD2 is the table's D call, not checked against the DNA. TRBV21-1 constitutes a pseudogene. CDR3 length: 17 residues.

The chain employs TRBV6-6 and TRBJ2-7, with D possibly matching TRBD1 (5 bases). Trimming removed 0 bases at V and 0 bases at J, with 9 bases between. The CDR3 is 15 amino acids. From germline, CDR1 is MNHNY and CDR2 SVGAGI (reference sequence). The CDR3 nucleotides are TGTGCCAGCAGTTACTCGGAGACAGCCTCCTACGAGCAGTACTTC. It yields the protein CASSYSETASYEQYF.

The CDR3 here is CASSEGHLINVNTEAFF. The CDR3 DNA reads as TGTGCCAGCAGTGAAGGACATTTGATTAACGTGAACACTGAAGCTTTCTTT. This chain uses TRBV6-1 with TRBJ1-1; D gene uncertain. The CDR3 runs 17 residues. V was shortened by 1 base and J by 0 bases, with 15 bases between the two germline ends. The germline V gene has CDR1 MNHNS and CDR2 SASEGT.

This CDR3 is CASSLFTANTEAFF. The CDR3 coding sequence is TGTGCCAGCAGTTTATTTACAGCGAACACTGAAGCTTTCTTT. V usage is TRBV27 and J usage is TRBJ1-1; D ambiguous. Germline V gene lookup returns CDR1 MNHEY and CDR2 SMNVEV (reference sequence). The CDR3 loop spans 14 amino acids. The V end lost 1 base, the J end lost 1 base, and 7 bases lay between the germline ends.

J is TRBJ2-2 and V is TRBV4-1, with 10 bases identical to TRBD2. Trimming at V came to 2 bases and at J to 4 bases, leaving 4 bases not matched to a gene. The CDR3 totals 16 residues. Germline-derived CDR1 and CDR2 are MGHRA and YSYEKL. The CDR3 coding sequence is TGCGCCAGCAGCCAACCAGCGGGGGGGCCCACCGGGGAGCTGTTTTTT. Its translation: CASSQPAGGPTGELFF.

The chain uses TRBV6-5 and TRBJ2-7, with TRBD2 as a possible D gene (6 bases). Trimming stripped 0 bases from V and 5 bases from J, with 11 bases between. Per the germline V gene, CDR1 is MNHEY and CDR2 is SVGAGI. CDR3 size: 14 residues. CDR3 residues: CASSYSSSVHEQYF. CDR3 coding DNA: TGTGCCAGCAGTTACTCTTCTAGCGTCCACGAGCAGTACTTC.

V usage is TRBV15 and J usage is TRBJ2-2; D might be TRBD2 (5 bases). The CDR3 runs to 13 residues. V was cut by 5 bases and J by 7 bases, with 11 bases left in between. CDR1 is LNHNV and CDR2 is YYDKDF in the germline V gene (reference sequence). The CDR3 sequence: CATSSGLNGELFF. The CDR3 DNA is TGTGCCACCAGCTCCGGACTGAACGGGGAGCTGTTTTTT.

The chain uses TRBV9 and TRBJ2-3; weak D call: TRBD2 (5 bases). The V gene lost 4 bases and the J gene lost 3 bases, with 15 bases spanning the gap. The germline V gene encodes CDR1 SGDLS and CDR2 YYNGEE. The CDR3 contains 15 residues. As DNA, the CDR3 is TGTGCCAGCAGCTATTCCGGGCGGAGGACAGATACGCAGTATTTT. Translating it yields CASSYSGRRTDTQYF. The variable domain in full, completed from reference TRBV9 and TRBJ2-3, reads DSGVTQTPKHLITATGQRVTLRCSPRSGDLSVYWYQQSLDQGLQFLIQYYNGEERAKGNILERFSAQQFPDLHSELNLSSLELGDSALYFCASSYSGRRTDTQYFGPGTRLTVL.

V usage is TRBV30 and J usage is TRBJ2-7, with 7 bases identical to TRBD1. Germline CDR1 is GTSNPN and CDR2 is SVGIG (reference sequence). The CDR3 is made up of 13 amino acids. Trimming cost V 1 base and J 2 bases; bases outside gene matches: 2. In nucleotides, the CDR3 is TGTGCCTGGAGTGGAGGGGGCACCTACGAGCAGTACTTC. This gives the protein CAWSGGGTYEQYF.

Here the CDR3 DNA reads TGTGCCAGCAGCCACAGCATCTCTGGGGCCAACGTCCTGACTTTC. This sequence encodes CASSHSISGANVLTF. The V call is TRBV9, the J call TRBJ2-6; no reliable D call. CDR3 length: 15 residues. Trimming shortened V by 4 bases and J by 0 bases, and 8 bases separated the two germline ends. The germline gives CDR1 SGDLS, CDR2 YYNGEE.

As for this clone: Other nucleotide sequences in the sample specify the same CDR3. V gene TRBV6-1 combines with J gene TRBJ1-4; 9 bases agree with TRBD1. Germline V lookup: CDR1 MNHNS, CDR2 SASEGT. The CDR3 loop spans 14 amino acids. V trimming: 3 bases; J trimming: 4 bases; junction bases outside the gene matches: 0. The CDR3 sequence: CASSEGQGNEKLFF. Written as DNA, the CDR3 is TGTGCCAGCAGTGAGGGACAGGGTAATGAAAAACTGTTTTTT.